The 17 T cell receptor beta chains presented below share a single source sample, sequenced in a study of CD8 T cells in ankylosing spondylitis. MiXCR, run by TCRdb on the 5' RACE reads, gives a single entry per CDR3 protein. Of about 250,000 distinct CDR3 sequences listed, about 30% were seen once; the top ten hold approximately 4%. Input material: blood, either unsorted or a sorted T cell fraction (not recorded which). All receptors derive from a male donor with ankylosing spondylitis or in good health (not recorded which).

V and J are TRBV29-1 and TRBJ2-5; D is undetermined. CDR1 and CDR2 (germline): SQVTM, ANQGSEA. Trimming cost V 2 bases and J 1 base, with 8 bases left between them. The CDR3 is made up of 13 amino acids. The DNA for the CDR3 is TGCAGCGTTGAAATTCCCATCCAAGAGACCCAGTACTTC. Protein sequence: CSVEIPIQETQYF.

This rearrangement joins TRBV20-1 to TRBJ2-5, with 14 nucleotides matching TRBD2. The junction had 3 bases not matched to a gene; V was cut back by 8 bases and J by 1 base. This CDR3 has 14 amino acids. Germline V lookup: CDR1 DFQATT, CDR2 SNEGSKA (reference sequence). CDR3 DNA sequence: TGCAGTACTGGACTAGCGGGGGGCCAAGAGACCCAGTACTTC. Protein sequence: CSTGLAGGQETQYF.

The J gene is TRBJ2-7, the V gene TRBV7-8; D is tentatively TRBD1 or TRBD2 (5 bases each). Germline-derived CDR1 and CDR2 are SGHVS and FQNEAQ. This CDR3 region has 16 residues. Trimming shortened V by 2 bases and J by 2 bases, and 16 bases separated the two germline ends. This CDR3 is CASSLYRDQGAYEQYF. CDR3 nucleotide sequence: TGTGCCAGCAGCTTATACCGGGACCAAGGGGCCTACGAGCAGTACTTC.

This chain's CDR3 is CASSFRTTTNEKLFF. The CDR3 DNA sequence: TGTGCCAGCAGTTTCAGGACAACAACTAATGAAAAACTGTTTTTT. This chain uses TRBV28 with TRBJ1-4, with D perhaps TRBD1 (5 bases). The CDR3 sequence is 15 residues long. V gave up 3 bases and J gave up 0 bases, with 8 bases separating them. CDR1 MDHEN and CDR2 SYDVKM come from the germline V gene.

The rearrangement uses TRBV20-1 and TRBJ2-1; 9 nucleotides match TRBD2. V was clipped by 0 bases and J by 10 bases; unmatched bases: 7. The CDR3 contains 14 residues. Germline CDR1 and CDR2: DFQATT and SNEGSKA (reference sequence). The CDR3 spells CSARDPLAGEEQFF. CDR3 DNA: TGCAGTGCTAGAGATCCTTTAGCGGGGGAAGAGCAGTTCTTC.

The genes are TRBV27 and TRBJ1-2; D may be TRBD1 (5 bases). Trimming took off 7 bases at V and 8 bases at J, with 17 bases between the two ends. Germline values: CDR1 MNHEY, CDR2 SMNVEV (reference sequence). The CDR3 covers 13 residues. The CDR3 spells CASKTGTLLGYTF. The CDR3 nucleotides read TGTGCCAGCAAAACCGGGACCCTTCTGGGCTACACCTTC.

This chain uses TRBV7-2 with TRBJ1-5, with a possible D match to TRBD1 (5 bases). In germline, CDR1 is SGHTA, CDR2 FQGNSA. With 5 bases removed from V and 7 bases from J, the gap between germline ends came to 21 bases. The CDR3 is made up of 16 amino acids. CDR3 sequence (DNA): TGTGCCAGCAGCCTTCGGTGGGGCAGGGCGTTCCAGCCCCAGCATTTT. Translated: CASSLRWGRAFQPQHF. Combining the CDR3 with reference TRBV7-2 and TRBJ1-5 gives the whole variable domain GAGVSQSPSNKVTEKGKDVELRCDPISGHTALYWYRQSLGQGLEFLIYFQGNSAPDKSGLPSDRFSAERTGGSVSTLTIQRTQQEDSAVYLCASSLRWGRAFQPQHFGDGTRLSIL.

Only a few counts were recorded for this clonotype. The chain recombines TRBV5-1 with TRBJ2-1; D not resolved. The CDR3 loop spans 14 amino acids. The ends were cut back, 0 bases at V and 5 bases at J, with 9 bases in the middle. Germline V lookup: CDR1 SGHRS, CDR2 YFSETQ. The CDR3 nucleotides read TGCGCCAGCAGCTTGGCCGTGTGGGACAATGAGCAGTTCTTC. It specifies CASSLAVWDNEQFF.

CDR3 residues: CASTSMGQEKETQYF. The CDR3 region has the DNA TGCGCCAGCACCTCAATGGGACAGGAAAAAGAGACCCAGTACTTC. The rearrangement joins TRBV5-1 to TRBJ2-5, with 8 bases identical to TRBD1. The CDR3 runs 15 residues. V lost 6 bases to trimming and J lost 3 bases; unmatched junction nucleotides: 10. Per the germline V gene, CDR1 is SGHRS and CDR2 is YFSETQ. Complete variable domain (other parts from reference TRBV5-1 and TRBJ2-5): KAGVTQTPRYLIKTRGQQVTLSCSPISGHRSVSWYQQTPGQGLQFLFEYFSETQRNKGNFPGRFSGRQFSNSRSEMNVSTLELGDSALYLCASTSMGQEKETQYFGPGTRLLVL.

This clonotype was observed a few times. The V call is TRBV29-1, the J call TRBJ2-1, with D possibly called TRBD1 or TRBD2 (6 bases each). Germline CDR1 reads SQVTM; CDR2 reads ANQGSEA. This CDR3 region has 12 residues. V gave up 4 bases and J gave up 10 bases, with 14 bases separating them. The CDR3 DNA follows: TGCAGCGTTGTAATGCCGGGGGCGGAGCAGTTCTTC. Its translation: CSVVMPGAEQFF.

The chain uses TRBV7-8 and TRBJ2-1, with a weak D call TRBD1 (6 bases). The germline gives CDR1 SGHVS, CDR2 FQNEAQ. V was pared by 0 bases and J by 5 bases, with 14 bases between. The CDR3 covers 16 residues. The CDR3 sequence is CASSLAQGTFNNEQFF. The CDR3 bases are TGTGCCAGCAGCTTAGCGCAGGGGACCTTCAACAATGAGCAGTTCTTC.

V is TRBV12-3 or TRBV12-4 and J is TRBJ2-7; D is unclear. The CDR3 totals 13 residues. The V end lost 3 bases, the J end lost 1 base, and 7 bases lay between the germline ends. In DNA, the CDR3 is TGTGCCAGCAGTTTCTGGTCGTCCTACGAGCAGTACTTC. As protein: CASSFWSSYEQYF.

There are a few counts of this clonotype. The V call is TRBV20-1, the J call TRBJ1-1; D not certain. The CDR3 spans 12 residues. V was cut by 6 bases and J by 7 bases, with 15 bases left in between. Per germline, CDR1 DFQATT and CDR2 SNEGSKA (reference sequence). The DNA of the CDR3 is TGCAGTGCCCGGGTCGGTGGCGGTGAAGCTTTCTTT. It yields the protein CSARVGGGEAFF.

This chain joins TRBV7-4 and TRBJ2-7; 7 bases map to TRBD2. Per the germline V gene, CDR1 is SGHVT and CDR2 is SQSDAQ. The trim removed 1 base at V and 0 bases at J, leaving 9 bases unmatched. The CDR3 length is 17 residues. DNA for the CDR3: TGTGCCAGCAGCTTAGGGGCGTGGGGCGGGGGCTCCTACGAGCAGTACTTC. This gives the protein CASSLGAWGGGSYEQYF. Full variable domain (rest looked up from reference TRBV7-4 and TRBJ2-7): GAGVSQSPRYKVAKRGRDVALRCDSISGHVTLYWYRQTLGQGSEVLTYSQSDAQRDKSGRPSGRFSAERPERSVSTLKIQRTEQGDSAVYLCASSLGAWGGGSYEQYFGPGTRLTVT.

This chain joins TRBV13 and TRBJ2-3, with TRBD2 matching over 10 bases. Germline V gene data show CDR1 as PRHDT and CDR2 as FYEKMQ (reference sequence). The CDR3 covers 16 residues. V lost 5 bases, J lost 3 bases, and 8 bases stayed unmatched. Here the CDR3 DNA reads TGTGCCAGCAGCCCCGGGACTAGCGATCCGACAGATACGCAGTATTTT. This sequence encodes CASSPGTSDPTDTQYF.

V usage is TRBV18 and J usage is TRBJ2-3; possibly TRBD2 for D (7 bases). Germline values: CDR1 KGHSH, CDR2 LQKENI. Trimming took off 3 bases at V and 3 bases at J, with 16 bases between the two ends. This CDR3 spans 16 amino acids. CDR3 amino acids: CASSPPLGGLTDTQYF. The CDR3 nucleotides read TGTGCCAGCTCACCGCCCTTGGGGGGGCTTACAGATACGCAGTATTTT.

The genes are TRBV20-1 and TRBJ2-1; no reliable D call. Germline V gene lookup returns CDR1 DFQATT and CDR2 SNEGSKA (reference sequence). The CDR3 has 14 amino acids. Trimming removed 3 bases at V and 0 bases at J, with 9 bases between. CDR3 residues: CSASGASSYNEQFF. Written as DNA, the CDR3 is TGCAGTGCTAGTGGAGCGAGCTCCTACAATGAGCAGTTCTTC.